A selection of T cell receptor beta chains follows, all from one sample in a study of blood T cell repertoires in COVID-19. Libraries were prepared by immunoSEQ multiplex PCR; TCRdb keeps only in-frame clonotypes and omits some of them. The data show a few hundred thousand clones, approximately 80% seen once. Sequenced: peripheral blood. These receptors came from an elderly man with acute or convalescent COVID-19. The CDR3 runs from the conserved cysteine through the conserved F or W. D genes are given only for firm matches. Only part of the rows carry a size: once, few, many, or a class if the clone is expanded.

TRBD2,TRBJ2-3,TRBV24-1,-,CATSGRLGLAGAGTDTQYF,TGTGCCACCAGTGGCCGACTCGGACTAGCGGGGGCGGGCACAGATACGCAGTATTTT
TRBD1,TRBJ2-5,TRBV18,-,CASSPPGQGLETQYF,TGTGCCAGCTCACCTCCGGGACAGGGTCTGGAGACCCAGTACTTC
TRBD2,TRBJ2-1,TRBV27,-,CASSPRGTSGGARNEQFF,TGTGCCAGCAGCCCCCGGGGGACTAGCGGGGGGGCGCGGAATGAGCAGTTCTTC
-,TRBJ1-3,TRBV20-1,-,CSAGTGNTIYF,TGCAGTGCGGGCACGGGAAACACCATATATTTT
TRBD1,TRBJ2-7,TRBV5-1,few,CASSWSGQGYEQYF,TGCGCCAGCAGCTGGAGCGGACAGGGCTACGAGCAGTACTTC
TRBD1,TRBJ1-2,TRBV24-1,few,CATSDFAQGQGIYGYTF,TGTGCCACCAGTGATTTTGCCCAAGGACAGGGCATCTATGGCTACACCTTC
TRBD1,TRBJ1-1,TRBV9,-,CASSVRDREAFF,TGTGCCAGCAGCGTCCGGGACAGGGAAGCTTTCTTT
TRBD2,TRBJ2-1,TRBV24-1,-,CATSDYGRGLGNEQFF,TGTGCCACCAGTGATTATGGGAGGGGTTTAGGGAATGAGCAGTTCTTC
TRBD1,TRBJ2-7,TRBV18,-,CASWGQGNYEQYF,TGTGCCAGCTGGGGACAGGGCAACTACGAGCAGTACTTC
TRBD2,TRBJ2-7,TRBV7-6,once,CASSLSGVSSYEQYF,TGTGCCAGCAGCCTTAGCGGGGTGAGCTCCTACGAGCAGTACTTC
-,TRBJ1-1,TRBV6-5,-,CASSSPYRNTEAFF,TGTGCCAGCAGTTCGCCCTACAGGAACACTGAAGCTTTCTTT
-,TRBJ2-7,TRBV5-4,-,CASSYEISYEQYF,TGTGCCAGCAGCTACGAGATTTCCTACGAGCAGTACTTC
TRBD1,TRBJ2-1,TRBV18,-,CASSPPGQGYNEQFF,TGTGCCAGCTCACCACCGGGACAGGGCTACAATGAGCAGTTCTTC
TRBD1,TRBJ1-5,TRBV10-3,-,CAAGTATSNQPQHF,TGTGCCGCCGGGACAGCCACAAGCAATCAGCCCCAGCATTTT
-,TRBJ1-3,TRBV30,-,CAWSVRRGGNTIYF,TGTGCCTGGAGTGTACGTCGGGGAGGAAACACCATATATTTT
TRBD1,TRBJ2-3,TRBV6-5,-,CASSQQGTGTDTQYF,TGTGCCAGCAGTCAACAGGGGACGGGCACAGATACGCAGTATTTT
TRBD1,TRBJ2-7,TRBV28,-,CASSLPPGQGHEQYF,TGTGCCAGCAGTCTACCTCCGGGACAGGGCCACGAGCAGTACTTC
TRBD1,TRBJ1-3,TRBV6-6,-,CASSSGTGIRNTIYF,TGTGCCAGCAGTTCCGGGACAGGGATTAGAAACACCATATATTTT
-,TRBJ1-1,TRBV12-3/TRBV12-4,-,CASSLRQLTFF,TGTGCCAGCAGTTTAAGACAGTTGACTTTCTTT
-,TRBJ1-3,TRBV18,-,CASSPGTTSGNTIYF,TGTGCCAGCTCCCCGGGGACAACCTCTGGAAACACCATATATTTT
-,TRBJ2-7,TRBV4-1,-,CASSQLSRSSYEQYF,TGCGCCAGCAGCCAGCTGTCTAGGAGCTCCTACGAGCAGTACTTC
TRBD1,TRBJ1-2,TRBV11-2,once,CASSSWTGNGYTF,TGTGCCAGCAGCTCCTGGACAGGGAACGGCTACACCTTC
TRBD2,TRBJ2-1,TRBV14,-,CASSGTSGSYNEQFF,TGTGCCAGCAGTGGGACTAGCGGGAGCTACAATGAGCAGTTCTTC
TRBD1,TRBJ1-1,TRBV28,-,CASSPIDRGPTEAFF,TGTGCCAGCAGTCCCATCGACAGGGGCCCCACTGAAGCTTTCTTT
-,TRBJ2-5,TRBV5-1,-,CASSPRDSLETQYF,TGCGCCAGCAGCCCCCGGGACTCACTAGAGACCCAGTACTTC
TRBD2,TRBJ2-2,TRBV19,-,CASSMGTSGRINWPGELFF,TGTGCCAGTAGTATGGGCACTAGCGGGAGGATTAACTGGCCCGGGGAGCTGTTTTTT
TRBD2,TRBJ2-1,TRBV19,-,CASSINYGSGIMNEQFF,TGTGCCAGTAGTATTAACTATGGGAGCGGGATCATGAATGAGCAGTTCTTC